Below are 10 T cell receptor beta chains sequenced from a single sample in a study of control samples from healthy donors and cancer patients. Here immunoSEQ multiplex PCR was the method, and the copy in TCRdb shows in-frame clones only, minus some. Of approximately 170,000 clones detected, roughly nine tenths appear once; the ten largest clones hold about 1.4%. The sample was blood. Receptors originate from a young man in good health.

This chain connects TRBV10-1 to TRBJ2-3; no definite D call. The CDR3 is 13 residues long. V lost 0 bases and J lost 5, with 6 bases in between. Per the germline V gene, CDR1 is WNHNN and CDR2 is SYGVQD (reference sequence). CDR3 coding DNA: TGCGCCAGCAGTGAGTCGATGGTAGATACGCAGTATTTT. Its translation: CASSESMVDTQYF.

CDR3 in DNA: TGCGCCAGCAGCTTGGCCGATGCCAGGGGAAAGACTGAAGCTTTCTTT. Protein sequence: CASSLADARGKTEAFF. The chain employs TRBV5-1 and TRBJ1-1, with D possibly matching TRBD1 (6 bases). The V end was cut by 0 bases, the J end by 5 bases, with 17 bases between. CDR1 SGHRS and CDR2 YFSETQ come from the germline V gene. The CDR3 is 16 residues long.

The gene calls are TRBV7-6 and TRBJ1-1; D uncertain. V was trimmed by 5 bases and J by 0 bases, leaving 10 bases between them. Germline assignment: CDR1 SGHVS and CDR2 FNYEAQ. CDR3 size: 14 residues. CDR3 DNA sequence: TGTGCCAGCAGCCTCGGCCAGCTGAACACTGAAGCTTTCTTT. Translation gives CASSLGQLNTEAFF. Together with reference TRBV7-6 and TRBJ1-1, the CDR3 gives the full variable domain: GAGVSQSPRYKVTKRGQDVALRCDPISGHVSLYWYRQALGQGPEFLTYFNYEAQQDKSGLPNDRFSAERPEGSISTLTIQRTEQRDSAMYRCASSLGQLNTEAFFGQGTRLTVV.

V gene TRBV27 combines with J gene TRBJ2-1, with D possibly TRBD1 on 5 matching bases. Germline-derived CDR1 and CDR2 are MNHEY and SMNVEV (reference sequence). Trimming pared 3 bases from V and 3 bases from J, leaving 6 bases between. The CDR3 spans 13 residues. Here the CDR3 reads CASSLDNYNEQFF. DNA of the CDR3: TGTGCCAGCAGTTTGGACAACTACAATGAGCAGTTCTTC.

The J gene is TRBJ2-7, the V gene TRBV5-1; 12 bases fit TRBD2. This CDR3 is built from 15 residues. Unmatched junction bases numbered 2, after V lost 3 bases and J lost 1 base. CDR1 SGHRS and CDR2 YFSETQ come from the germline V gene. In DNA form, the CDR3 reads TGCGCCAGCAGCTGGACTAGCGGGGCTTCCTACGAGCAGTACTTC. Translation: CASSWTSGASYEQYF. Full variable domain (outside the CDR3, taken from reference TRBV5-1 and TRBJ2-7): KAGVTQTPRYLIKTRGQQVTLSCSPISGHRSVSWYQQTPGQGLQFLFEYFSETQRNKGNFPGRFSGRQFSNSRSEMNVSTLELGDSALYLCASSWTSGASYEQYFGPGTRLTVT.

The CDR3 coding sequence is TGTGCCAGCAGCTTCCCTCGGGCAGGGGATAATTCACCCCTCCACTTT. This translates into CASSFPRAGDNSPLHF. The rearrangement joins TRBV7-9 to TRBJ1-6; D might be TRBD1 (6 bases). Germline-derived CDR1 and CDR2 are SEHNR and FQNEAQ (reference sequence). The CDR3 extends over 16 amino acids. V was pared by 3 bases and J by 5 bases, with 14 bases between.

This clone was seen once. This chain uses TRBV27 with TRBJ2-2; tentative D call: TRBD2 (5 bases). This CDR3 comprises 18 residues. CDR1 is MNHEY, CDR2 SMNVEV, per germline (reference sequence). Trimming pared 5 bases from V and 2 bases from J, leaving 21 bases between. CDR3 region: CASSLSYPGYFNTGELFF. The CDR3 DNA reads as TGTGCCAGCAGTCTCTCTTACCCGGGGTATTTTAACACCGGGGAGCTGTTTTTT.

This chain connects TRBV5-1 to TRBJ1-6, with D possibly matching TRBD1 (5 bases). V lost 4 bases and J 7 bases, leaving 15 bases between the germline ends. Per germline, CDR1 SGHRS and CDR2 YFSETQ. The CDR3 covers 15 residues. DNA for the CDR3: TGCGCCAGCAGCGTGGGGACCTACGGCAATTCACCCCTCCACTTT. Translated, it gives CASSVGTYGNSPLHF.

This rearrangement joins TRBV6-1 to TRBJ2-7; TRBD2 agrees at 9 bases. Losses at the gene ends were 0 bases for V and 1 base for J; bases not matched to a gene: 4. This CDR3 is built from 16 residues. Germline lookup yields CDR1 MNHNS and CDR2 SASEGT. CDR3 sequence reads: CASSEAGAGGSYEQYF. The CDR3 coding sequence is TGTGCCAGCAGTGAAGCAGGAGCGGGAGGATCCTACGAGCAGTACTTC.

The chain uses TRBV27 and TRBJ2-7; D assignment may be TRBD1 or TRBD2 (5 bases each). CDR3 length: 13 residues. Germline loops: CDR1 MNHEY, CDR2 SMNVEV (reference sequence). V lost 3 bases, J lost 4 bases, and 10 bases lay in between. The CDR3 DNA is TGTGCCAGCAGTTTGAGGGGTCGATACGAGCAGTACTTC. Protein: CASSLRGRYEQYF.